The present T cell receptor (beta chain) was sequenced within a study of blood T cell repertoires in COVID-19. Produced via immunoSEQ multiplex PCR; TCRdb's table is partial and in-frame only. This repertoire shows approximately 120,000 clones, approximately 85% found once; its top ten account for 5% to 8%. The germline V gene encodes CDR1 MGHDK and CDR2 SYGVNS. The ends lost 6 bases at V and 2 bases at J; junction bases unmatched: 7. This CDR3 has 15 amino acids. This chain joins TRBV25-1 and TRBJ2-3; 8 bases align to TRBD2. Sequenced material: peripheral blood. This clonotype was obtained from an elderly man with active or convalescent COVID-19. The CDR3 region has the DNA TGTGCCAGCAGACCGGGACTAGTCACCACAGATACGCAGTATTTT. Its protein product is CASRPGLVTTDTQYF.